Listed below are T cell receptor beta chains from one sample, sequenced in a study of blood T cell repertoires in COVID-19. Assay: immunoSEQ multiplex PCR; the TCRdb copy retains only in-frame clones and omits some. The sample holds 250,000 to 300,000 clones, roughly 90% seen once. The source material was peripheral blood. Receptors originate from a woman in her thirties with COVID-19, enrolled during active disease. Each CDR3 is given with its conserved first and last residue. The order of the fields is clone size, D gene, V gene, J gene, CDR3 protein, CDR3 DNA. A D gene is named only where the DNA matches it firmly. Not every row has a clone size; where given, it reads once, few, many or a size class.

.	TRBD1	TRBV29-1	TRBJ2-7	CSVEGTGGSYEQYF	TGCAGCGTTGAAGGGACAGGGGGCTCCTACGAGCAGTACTTC
.	.	TRBV5-1	TRBJ1-2	CASSLAGGSNYGYTF	TGCGCCAGCAGCTTGGCCGGAGGGAGCAACTATGGCTACACCTTC
.	.	TRBV2	TRBJ1-2	CASSMSYGYTF	TGTGCCAGCAGTATGAGCTATGGCTACACCTTC
.	.	TRBV5-1	TRBJ1-1	CASSLEGEGTEAFF	TGCGCCAGCAGCTTGGAAGGGGAGGGCACTGAAGCTTTCTTT
.	.	TRBV27	TRBJ1-1	CASSRRVGSGNTEAFF	TGTGCCAGCAGTCGGAGGGTGGGGTCCGGGAACACTGAAGCTTTCTTT
.	.	TRBV20-1	TRBJ1-6	CSASQGANSPLHF	TGCAGTGCAAGTCAAGGGGCTAATTCACCCCTCCACTTT
.	TRBD1	TRBV19	TRBJ1-5	CASRGDRGKRQPQHF	TGTGCCAGTAGGGGGGACAGGGGTAAGAGACAGCCCCAGCATTTT
.	.	TRBV11-2	TRBJ1-3	CASSLEAGSGNTIYF	TGTGCCAGCAGCTTAGAGGCAGGGTCTGGAAACACCATATATTTT
.	.	TRBV6-6	TRBJ2-2	CASNQAGWSSGELFF	TGTGCCAGCAATCAGGCAGGGTGGAGCTCCGGGGAGCTGTTTTTT
.	.	TRBV6-5	TRBJ1-6	CASNRGRDNSPLHF	TGTGCCAGCAATCGGGGTAGGGATAATTCACCCCTCCACTTT
.	TRBD1	TRBV5-1	TRBJ1-1	CASSPEGQGTEAFF	TGCGCCAGCAGCCCGGAGGGACAGGGCACTGAAGCTTTCTTT
.	TRBD1	TRBV28	TRBJ1-4	CASYRAGGLLTEKLFF	TGTGCCAGTTATCGAGCAGGGGGCCTATTAACTGAAAAACTGTTTTTT
.	.	TRBV30	TRBJ1-5	CAWSVPKQPQHF	TGTGCCTGGAGTGTACCTAAACAGCCCCAGCATTTT
.	TRBD1	TRBV14	TRBJ1-4	CASSQEPTGSPGEKLFF	TGTGCCAGCAGCCAAGAACCGACAGGGAGCCCAGGCGAAAAACTGTTTTTT
.	TRBD2	TRBV6-2/TRBV6-3	TRBJ2-7	CASSYSHSGRILEQYF	TGTGCCAGCAGTTACTCGCACAGCGGGAGAATTTTAGAGCAGTACTTC
.	TRBD1	TRBV19	TRBJ2-3	CASSVGTGVDTQYF	TGTGCCAGTAGCGTCGGGACAGGGGTAGATACGCAGTATTTT
.	TRBD1	TRBV5-6	TRBJ2-2	CASSHGQGDTGELFF	TGTGCCAGCAGCCACGGACAGGGGGACACCGGGGAGCTGTTTTTT
.	TRBD1	TRBV24-1	TRBJ2-7	CATSETGTGYEQYF	TGTGCCACCAGTGAAACCGGGACAGGTTACGAGCAGTACTTC
.	TRBD1	TRBV4-1	TRBJ2-5	CASSQVLTGLQETQYF	TGCGCCAGCAGCCAAGTCCTGACAGGGCTCCAAGAGACCCAGTACTTC
.	TRBD1	TRBV9	TRBJ2-7	CASSAGTGGVYEQYF	TGTGCCAGCAGCGCCGGGACAGGGGGCGTCTACGAGCAGTACTTC
.	.	TRBV29-1	TRBJ2-7	CSVDEGGRGNEQYF	TGCAGCGTTGATGAGGGGGGGCGCGGCAACGAGCAGTACTTC
.	TRBD1	TRBV7-2	TRBJ1-1	CASSKPQGAGEAFF	TGTGCCAGCAGCAAACCTCAGGGGGCGGGTGAAGCTTTCTTT
.	.	TRBV7-8	TRBJ1-1	CASSFYHAGGDTEAFF	TGTGCCAGCAGCTTTTATCATGCGGGGGGAGACACTGAAGCTTTCTTT
.	TRBD1	TRBV5-5	TRBJ1-5	CASSLWGTDQPQHF	TGTGCCAGCAGCTTGTGGGGGACAGATCAGCCCCAGCATTTT
many	TRBD2	TRBV18	TRBJ2-7	CASSPGLAYEQYF	TGTGCCAGCTCACCCGGACTAGCCTACGAGCAGTACTTC
.	TRBD1	TRBV27	TRBJ1-1	CASRFSGGTEAFF	TGTGCCAGCAGGTTCTCAGGGGGCACTGAAGCTTTCTTT
.	.	TRBV24-1	TRBJ1-5	CATGGTGKGNQPQHF	TGTGCCACCGGGGGAACAGGGAAAGGCAATCAGCCCCAGCATTTT
once	TRBD1	TRBV5-1	TRBJ1-1	CASSWGTTGVNTEAFF	TGCGCCAGCAGCTGGGGTACGACAGGGGTGAACACTGAAGCTTTCTTT
.	TRBD1	TRBV7-9	TRBJ1-6	CASSLIGTGLSSYNSPLHF	TGTGCCAGCAGCTTAATCGGGACAGGCCTGAGCTCCTATAATTCACCCCTCCACTTT
many	TRBD2	TRBV10-3	TRBJ2-1	CAISESGGRVSYNEQFF	TGTGCCATCAGTGAGTCGGGCGGGAGGGTTTCCTACAATGAGCAGTTCTTC
.	.	TRBV7-2	TRBJ1-6	CASSLGRGNSPLHF	TGTGCCAGCAGCTTAGGCAGGGGTAATTCACCCCTCCACTTT
.	TRBD1	TRBV9	TRBJ2-1	CASSAQGVANEQFF	TGTGCCAGCAGCGCCCAGGGGGTGGCAAATGAGCAGTTCTTC